The present TCR beta chain was sequenced within a study of T cell clusters in autoimmune cytopenias. Findings of the study overall: Primary autoimmune cytopenia patients appeared to lack physiological T cell clusters present in healthy donors. No cluster-lack signature appeared between secondary cytopenia and chronic lymphocytic leukemia patients, apparently due to lymphoma masking. TRB repertoire shifts in secondary cytopenia and chronic lymphocytic leukemia mostly reflected lymphoma, not autoimmunity.

Multiplex touch-down PCR amplified TRB using TRB-A and TRB-B pools in one tube. TCRdb re-analyzed the multiplex PCR reads; it lists each CDR3 protein once, without DNA. This specimen shows 2,700 or so distinct CDR3 sequences; the ten leading clones hold around 38%. Each sample's input was roughly 230 ng genomic DNA, some 38,000 genome equivalents. CDR3 size: 12 residues. Germline V CDR1 and CDR2: MNHEY, SVGAGI. By frequency, this clonotype registers medium-sized. No antigen is known for it. This sequence joins TRBV6-5 and TRBJ1-2; TCRdb's D call, TRBD1, is unchecked because there is no DNA. This sequence was found in a human donor with an autoimmune cytopenia, with autoimmune hepatitis or in good health (not recorded which). Sequencing used peripheral blood. This chain's CDR3 is CASRDRDDGYTF.